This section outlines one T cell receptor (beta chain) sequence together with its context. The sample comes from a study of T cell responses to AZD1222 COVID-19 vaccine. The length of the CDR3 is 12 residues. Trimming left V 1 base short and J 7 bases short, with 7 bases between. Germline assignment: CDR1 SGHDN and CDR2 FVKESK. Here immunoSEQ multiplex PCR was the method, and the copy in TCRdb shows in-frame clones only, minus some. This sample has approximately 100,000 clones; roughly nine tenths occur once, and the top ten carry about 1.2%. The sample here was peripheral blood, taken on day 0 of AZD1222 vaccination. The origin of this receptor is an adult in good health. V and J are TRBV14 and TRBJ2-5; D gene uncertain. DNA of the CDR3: TGTGCCAGCAGCCAAGGATCGGGGACCCAGTACTTC. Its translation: CASSQGSGTQYF.